These 18 T cell receptor beta chains were all obtained from the same sample, sequenced in a study of cytomegalovirus exposure and HLA in healthy donors. The PCR made use of 60 Vbeta and 13 Jbeta primers. The data were produced by immunoSEQ multiplex PCR, yet TCRdb's version contains in-frame clones alone and is incomplete. Of under 250,000 clones listed, 82% are singletons. The sequencing sample was made of PBMCs. Receptor source: a middle-aged woman in good health and CMV-seronegative.

V gene TRBV28 combines with J gene TRBJ2-7, with 8 bases identical to TRBD1. This CDR3 has 15 residues. With V trimmed by 5 bases and J by 2 bases, 8 bases remained unmatched. CDR1 MDHEN and CDR2 SYDVKM come from the germline V gene. The CDR3 DNA reads as TGTGCCAGCAGTCCTTCGACAGGGGTGGCCTACGAGCAGTACTTC. Protein: CASSPSTGVAYEQYF. Combining the CDR3 with reference TRBV28 and TRBJ2-7 gives the whole variable domain DVKVTQSSRYLVKRTGEKVFLECVQDMDHENMFWYRQDPGLGLRLIYFSYDVKMKEKGDIPEGYSVSREKKERFSLILESASTNQTSMYLCASSPSTGVAYEQYFGPGTRLTVT.

The chain combines TRBV7-6 with TRBJ2-1, with 8 positions matching TRBD1. Germline V gene data show CDR1 as SGHVS and CDR2 as FNYEAQ. V shed 4 bases and J 6 bases; nucleotides not matched to a gene: 5. The CDR3 contains 14 residues. The CDR3 reads CASSSGTGGNEQFF. The CDR3 DNA follows: TGTGCCAGCAGCTCCGGGACAGGAGGCAATGAGCAGTTCTTC.

This clone was counted once. This rearrangement joins TRBV19 to TRBJ2-7, with 8 bases lining up with TRBD1. The V gene's germline CDR1 is LNHDA and CDR2 SQIVND (reference sequence). The junction had 8 bases not matched to a gene; V was cut back by 5 bases and J by 2 bases. The CDR3 spans 15 residues. The CDR3 nucleotides are TGTGCCAGTAGTTCCCAGGGGGCGTCAACCTACGAGCAGTACTTC. Protein product: CASSSQGASTYEQYF.

This chain connects TRBV5-1 to TRBJ2-5; TRBD2 might be the D (6 bases). Trimming took off 1 base at V and 4 bases at J, with 14 bases between the two ends. From germline, CDR1 is SGHRS and CDR2 YFSETQ. The CDR3 has 15 amino acids. CDR3 protein: CASSLYGGRGETQYF. The CDR3 DNA follows: TGCGCCAGCAGCTTGTACGGGGGTAGAGGAGAGACCCAGTACTTC.

The rearrangement joins TRBV28 to TRBJ1-1, with 10 bases that match TRBD1. Trimming removed 4 bases from V and 1 base from J; junction bases left unmatched: 6. The germline V gene has CDR1 MDHEN and CDR2 SYDVKM. The CDR3 sequence is 16 residues long. CDR3 residues: CASSSDRGRWNTEAFF. The CDR3 region has the DNA TGTGCCAGCAGTTCCGACAGGGGGCGGTGGAACACTGAAGCTTTCTTT.

V is TRBV5-6 and J is TRBJ1-2; D is perhaps TRBD1 (5 bases). The germline gives CDR1 SGHDT, CDR2 YYEEEE. The germline V and J ends were trimmed by 4 bases and 2 bases, with 12 bases remaining between them. CDR3 length: 14 residues. The CDR3 loop reads CASSRGGRNYGYTF. In DNA, the CDR3 is TGTGCCAGCAGCCGGGGGGGAAGGAACTATGGCTACACCTTC.

The genes are TRBV11-2 and TRBJ1-2; TRBD1 aligns across 7 bases. The trim removed 5 bases at V and 5 bases at J, leaving 8 bases unmatched. This CDR3 has 14 amino acids. CDR1 and CDR2 (germline): SGHAT, FQNNGV. The CDR3 coding sequence is TGTGCCAGCAGCCAGACAGGGCTTTTTTATGGCTACACCTTC. This gives the protein CASSQTGLFYGYTF.

This clone was seen a few times. J is TRBJ2-1 and V is TRBV6-5; tentatively, D is TRBD2 (5 bases). V lost 6 bases, J lost 5 bases, and 20 bases lay in between. The CDR3 loop spans 16 amino acids. The germline V gene has CDR1 MNHEY and CDR2 SVGAGI. In DNA form, the CDR3 reads TGTGCCAGCAGCTACAGCGGTCCCCACGTAGACAATGAGCAGTTCTTC. This codes for CASSYSGPHVDNEQFF.

The chain links TRBV12-5 to TRBJ2-1; TRBD1 matches at 10 bases. Germline V gene data show CDR1 as LGHNT and CDR2 as FRNRAP. The CDR3 contains 15 residues. V lost 6 bases to trimming and J lost 3 bases; unmatched junction nucleotides: 5. The CDR3 sequence: CASGLGQGDYNEQFF. The CDR3 DNA sequence: TGTGCTAGTGGACTAGGACAGGGGGACTACAATGAGCAGTTCTTC.

This clone was counted a few times. The V gene is TRBV11-2, the J gene TRBJ1-2, with no clear D. CDR3 size: 15 residues. Germline assignment: CDR1 SGHAT and CDR2 FQNNGV. The V gene lost 1 base and the J gene lost 0 bases, with 9 bases spanning the gap. The CDR3 coding sequence is TGTGCCAGCAGCTTAGCTTTCGGGGCTAACTATGGCTACACCTTC. This codes for CASSLAFGANYGYTF. Variable domain in full (rest from reference TRBV11-2 and TRBJ1-2): EAGVAQSPRYKIIEKRQSVAFWCNPISGHATLYWYQQILGQGPKLLIQFQNNGVVDDSQLPKDRFSAERLKGVDSTLKIQPAKLEDSAVYLCASSLAFGANYGYTFGSGTRLTVV.

The chain recombines TRBV19 with TRBJ2-7; maybe TRBD1 (6 bases). The V gene lost 0 bases and the J gene lost 1 base, with 10 bases spanning the gap. This CDR3 contains 15 residues. CDR1 is LNHDA and CDR2 is SQIVND in the germline V gene (reference sequence). DNA of the CDR3: TGTGCCAGTAGTATAGACAGGGGAATTTCCTACGAGCAGTACTTC. This translates into CASSIDRGISYEQYF.

The chain joins TRBV7-2 to TRBJ1-2, with 9 bases matching TRBD1. The CDR3 length is 16 residues. Germline V gene sequence: CDR1 SGHTA, CDR2 FQGNSA. The trim removed 4 bases at V and 3 bases at J, leaving 9 bases unmatched. CDR3 sequence reads: CASSSADRTGDYGYTF. CDR3 DNA sequence: TGTGCCAGCAGCTCCGCGGACAGGACAGGGGACTATGGCTACACCTTC.

The chain has TRBV5-6 and TRBJ2-7; 8 bases map to TRBD2. V was pared by 4 bases and J by 2 bases, with 2 bases of the junction left unmatched. Per germline, CDR1 SGHDT and CDR2 YYEEEE. This CDR3 is 13 amino acids long. The CDR3 protein is CASSRGGAYEQYF. CDR3 nucleotide sequence: TGTGCCAGCAGCCGGGGGGGGGCCTACGAGCAGTACTTC.

Concerning this clone: Different DNA sequences within this sample yield the same CDR3. The chain has TRBV28 and TRBJ2-7, with D unclear. Looked up from germline, CDR1 is MDHEN and CDR2 is SYDVKM. The CDR3 runs 12 residues. Trimming stripped 3 bases from V and 1 base from J, with 4 bases between. CDR3 nucleotides: TGTGCCAGCAGTTTGTCATCCTACGAGCAGTACTTC. The encoded protein is CASSLSSYEQYF.

V gene TRBV11-3 combines with J gene TRBJ2-1, with unresolved D. The V end was cut by 0 bases, the J end by 8 bases, with 11 bases between. This CDR3 is built from 14 residues. Looked up from germline, CDR1 is SGHNT and CDR2 is YENEEA. The CDR3 nucleotides read TGTGCCAGCAGCTTAGATGGCAGGTCCCATGAGCAGTTCTTC. Amino acids: CASSLDGRSHEQFF.

This chain links TRBV15 with TRBJ1-1; 9 nucleotides match TRBD1. Germline CDR1 reads LNHNV; CDR2 reads YYDKDF (reference sequence). This CDR3 has 18 amino acids. The V gene end was trimmed by 3 bases and the J gene end by 3 bases; junction bases not matched to a gene: 14. The CDR3 DNA reads as TGTGCCACCAGCAGTCCTCCCGGGACAGGGAATCGGCACACTGAAGCTTTCTTT. This encodes CATSSPPGTGNRHTEAFF.

In this sample, this clone turned up once. The chain couples TRBV7-3 to TRBJ2-1, with a weak D call TRBD2 (6 bases). The germline V gene encodes CDR1 SGHTA and CDR2 FQGTGA. V lost 5 bases and J 8 bases, leaving 16 bases between the germline ends. The CDR3 length is 14 residues. CDR3 bases: TGTGCCAGCAGCCCCCGACTAGGGTCCTATGAGCAGTTCTTC. Its protein is CASSPRLGSYEQFF.

The V gene is TRBV6-9, the J gene TRBJ2-7; TRBD2 matches 8 bases. Germline values: CDR1 MNHGY, CDR2 SVAAGI. The CDR3 covers 16 residues. The V and J ends lost 3 bases and 5 bases, in that order; junction bases with no gene match: 12. The CDR3 here is CASSYQLAGLLDEQYF. DNA of the CDR3: TGTGCCAGCAGTTACCAGCTAGCGGGCCTCTTGGACGAGCAGTACTTC.